This T cell receptor beta chain was profiled in a study of blood T cell repertoires in COVID-19. This CDR3 has 14 residues. Germline assignment: CDR1 LNHDA and CDR2 SQIVND (reference sequence). The V gene lost 5 bases and the J gene lost 5 bases, with 15 bases spanning the gap. TCRdb's table, derived via immunoSEQ multiplex PCR, lists solely in-frame clones and lacks some. The data hold 140,000 to 150,000 clones, with around 73% observed a single time. In terms of age and location, participants ranged from roughly 18 to 89 years and lived in fewer than 30 US areas. Which cohort a participant joined came from the clinical history participants gave. Symptom resolution, clearance, or two negative PCRs marked donors in Cohort 3 as recovered.

The chain uses TRBV19 and TRBJ1-2; possible D gene TRBD1, 6 bases. This sequence was found in a woman in her forties or fifties who had recovered from COVID-19. The specimen sequenced was PBMCs or T cells enriched from blood (not recorded which). The CDR3 DNA follows: TGTGCCAGTAGTTCCCACAGGGTCTTGTATGGCTACACCTTC. It is translated as CASSSHRVLYGYTF.